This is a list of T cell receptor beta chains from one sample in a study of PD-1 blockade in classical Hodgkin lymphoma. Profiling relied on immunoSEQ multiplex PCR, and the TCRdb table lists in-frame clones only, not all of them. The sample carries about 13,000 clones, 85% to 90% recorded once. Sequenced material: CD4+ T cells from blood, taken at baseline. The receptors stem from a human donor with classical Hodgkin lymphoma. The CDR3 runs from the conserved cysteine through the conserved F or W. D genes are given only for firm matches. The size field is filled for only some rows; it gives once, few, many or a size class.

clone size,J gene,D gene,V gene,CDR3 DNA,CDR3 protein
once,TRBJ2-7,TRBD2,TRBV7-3,TGTGCCAGCAGCTTAGGTGGCGGGAGGTCTTACGAGCAGTACTTC,CASSLGGGRSYEQYF
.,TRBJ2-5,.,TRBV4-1,TGCGCCAGCAGCCAGGTCTTGGTATTGGAGACCCAGTACTTC,CASSQVLVLETQYF
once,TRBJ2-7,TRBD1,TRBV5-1,TGCGCCAGCAGCTCCCCAGGGGGCTACGAGCAGTACTTC,CASSSPGGYEQYF
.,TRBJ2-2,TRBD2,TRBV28,TGTGCCAGCAGAGCGGGACTAGCGGGAACCGGGGAGCTGTTTTTT,CASRAGLAGTGELFF
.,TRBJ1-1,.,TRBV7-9,TGTGCCAGCAGCTATCAGAACACTGAAGCTTTCTTT,CASSYQNTEAFF
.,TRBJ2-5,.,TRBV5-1,TGCGCCAGCAGCTCCGGGACACATGAAGAGACCCAGTACTTC,CASSSGTHEETQYF
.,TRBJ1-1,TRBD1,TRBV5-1,TGCGCCAGCAGTGTTGCCCTTAGACAGGGGGGGGAAGCTTTCTTT,CASSVALRQGGEAFF
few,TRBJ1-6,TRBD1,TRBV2,TGTGCCAGCTGGTGGGGACAGGGGAATTCACCCCTCCACTTT,CASWWGQGNSPLHF
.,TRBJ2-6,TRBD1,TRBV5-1,TGCGCCAGCGAGTCTGGGACAGTTTATTCTGGGGCCAACGTCCTGACTTTC,CASESGTVYSGANVLTF
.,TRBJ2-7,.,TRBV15,TGTGCCACCAGTACAGGACTTGACTACGAGCAGTACTTC,CATSTGLDYEQYF
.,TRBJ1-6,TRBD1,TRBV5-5,TGTGCCAGCAGCCCGGGACAGGCCTATAATTCACCCCTCCACTTT,CASSPGQAYNSPLHF
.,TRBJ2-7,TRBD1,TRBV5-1,TGCGCCAGCTCGCCCCCGACAGGGGGCCTTGAAGAGCAGTACTTC,CASSPPTGGLEEQYF
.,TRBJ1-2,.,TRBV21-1,TGTGCCAGCAGCAAAAAGGGGGCACCGACAGAATGCTCTAACTATGGCTACACCTTC,CASSKKGAPTECSNYGYTF
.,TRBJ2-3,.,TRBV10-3,TGTGCCATCAGTGGGTTTAGCGGTAGCACAGATACGCAGTATTTT,CAISGFSGSTDTQYF
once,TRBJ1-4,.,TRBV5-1,TGCGCCAGCAGCAGGAGACAAGCCGCGAATGAAAAACTGTTTTTT,CASSRRQAANEKLFF
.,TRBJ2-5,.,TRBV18,TGTGCCAGCTCATCGCAAGAGACCCAGTACTTC,CASSSQETQYF
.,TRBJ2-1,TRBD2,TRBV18,TGTGCCAGCTCACCGACTAGCGGGGGGGCGGTTGAGCAGTTCTTC,CASSPTSGGAVEQFF
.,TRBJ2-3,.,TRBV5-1,TGCGCCAGCAGCTTGCCAGGCACAGATACGCAGTATTTT,CASSLPGTDTQYF
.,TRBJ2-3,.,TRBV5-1,TGCGCCAGCAGCCAACGGGGGACTGTCACAGATACGCAGTATTTT,CASSQRGTVTDTQYF
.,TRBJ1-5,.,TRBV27,TGTGCCACCAGGAATGGCCGGGCCTTCAATCAGCCCCAGCATTTT,CATRNGRAFNQPQHF
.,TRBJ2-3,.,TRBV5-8,TGTGCCAGCAGCTTGTGGGTTACAGATACGCAGTATTTT,CASSLWVTDTQYF
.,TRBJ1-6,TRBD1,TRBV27,TGTGCCAGCGGTTCCCCGGACAGGGGAACCAATTCACCCCTCCACTTT,CASGSPDRGTNSPLHF
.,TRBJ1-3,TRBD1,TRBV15,TGTGCCACCAGCAGAGATCGGACAGGGAGTGGAAACACCATATATTTT,CATSRDRTGSGNTIYF
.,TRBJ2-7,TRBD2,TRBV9,TGTGCCAGCAGCCCTCGGACTAGCGGGACCTACGAGCAGTACTTC,CASSPRTSGTYEQYF
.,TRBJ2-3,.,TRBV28,TGTGCCAGCAGTTTAGTGCCAGATACGCAGTATTTT,CASSLVPDTQYF
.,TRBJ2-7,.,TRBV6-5,TGTGCCACACGCGAGGGACGCTACGAGCAGTACTTC,CATREGRYEQYF
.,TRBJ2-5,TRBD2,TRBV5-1,TGCGCCAGCAGCCCGGAATGGGACGGGGGGTCGGAGACCCAGTACTTC,CASSPEWDGGSETQYF
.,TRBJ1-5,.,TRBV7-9,TGTGCCAGCAGCTCCAAAGGCAATCAGCCCCAGCATTTT,CASSSKGNQPQHF
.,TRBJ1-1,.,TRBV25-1,TGTGCCAGCAGTGAGCTTTTCCAGACGAACACTGAAGCTTTCTTT,CASSELFQTNTEAFF
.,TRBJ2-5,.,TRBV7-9,TGTGCCAGCAGCTTAGATGGGGGGCCGCGGGAGACCCAGTACTTC,CASSLDGGPRETQYF
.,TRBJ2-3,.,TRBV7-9,TGTGCCGCAATCCAGGGTAGCCTCAACACAGATACGCAGTATTTT,CAAIQGSLNTDTQYF